Given below is one TCR beta chain in context. Its antigen is currently unknown. After isolation, RNA underwent reverse transcription to generate cDNA as the sequencing template. Only in-frame clones appear in the TCRdb table, and some are missing; sequencing was by immunoSEQ multiplex PCR. The table lists roughly 35,000 clones, 55% of them singletons. The data stem from a study of CD8+ T cells in alopecia areata. Researchers took lesional scalp punch biopsies and peripheral blood from people who were alopecia areata patients. Whole-study results and caveats: Mice showed clearer TCR sharing than patients did, a gap that was possibly HLA-related. Relative to normal scalp, lesional scalp, especially alopecia totalis/universalis, showed higher clonality.

The receptor was isolated from a human donor with alopecia areata. Material: NKG2D-high CD8+ T cells sorted from blood.

Written as DNA, the CDR3 is TGTGCCAGCTGGGGACTAGCGGGTGAGCAGTTCTTC. This gives the protein CASWGLAGEQFF. The chain recombines TRBV7-9 with TRBJ2-1, with 12 bases lining up with TRBD2. This CDR3 is built from 12 residues. The ends lost 8 bases at V and 9 bases at J; junction bases unmatched: 2. Germline V gene sequence: CDR1 SEHNR, CDR2 FQNEAQ (reference sequence). The full variable domain, in which reference TRBV7-9 and TRBJ2-1 provide the parts outside the CDR3, is DTGVSQNPRHKITKRGQNVTFRCDPISEHNRLYWYRQTLGQGPEFLTYFQNEAQLEKSRLLSDRFSAERPKGSFSTLEIQRTEQGDSAMYLCASWGLAGEQFFGPGTRLTVL.